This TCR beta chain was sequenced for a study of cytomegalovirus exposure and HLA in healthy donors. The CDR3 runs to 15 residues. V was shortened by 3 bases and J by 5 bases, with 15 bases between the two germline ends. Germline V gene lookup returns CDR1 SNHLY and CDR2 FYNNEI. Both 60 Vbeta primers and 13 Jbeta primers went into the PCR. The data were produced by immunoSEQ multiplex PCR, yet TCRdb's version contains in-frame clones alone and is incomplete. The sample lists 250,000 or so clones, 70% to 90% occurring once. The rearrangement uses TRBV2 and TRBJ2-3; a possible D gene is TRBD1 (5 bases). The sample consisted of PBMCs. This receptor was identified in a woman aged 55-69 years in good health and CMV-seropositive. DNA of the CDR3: TGTGCCAGCAGTGAGGGCATTTTCCAGGGAGATACGCAGTATTTT. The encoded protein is CASSEGIFQGDTQYF.